The rows below give T cell receptor beta chains drawn from one sample of a study of blood T cell repertoires in COVID-19. Libraries were prepared by immunoSEQ multiplex PCR; TCRdb keeps only in-frame clonotypes and omits some of them. The table lists under 95,000 clones, about 80% of them singletons. The sample taken for sequencing was peripheral blood. These receptor sequences come from a man aged 50 to 59 with active or convalescent COVID-19. CDR3s include the opening cysteine and the closing phenylalanine or tryptophan. The D gene is left open where the match is weak. Clone size is given for some rows only: seen once, a few or many times, or a class if the clone is expanded.

clone_size	d_call	v_call	j_call	cdr3_aa	cdr3_nt
-	-	TRBV19	TRBJ2-1	CASSMRNEQFF	TGTGCCAGTAGTATGCGCAATGAGCAGTTCTTC
few	TRBD2	TRBV19	TRBJ2-3	CASSPWTSGESFASTDTQYF	TGTGCCAGTAGTCCTTGGACTAGCGGGGAGTCATTCGCTAGCACAGATACGCAGTATTTT
-	-	TRBV29-1	TRBJ1-1	CSVEKTDTEAFF	TGCAGCGTGGAGAAGACAGACACTGAAGCTTTCTTT
once	-	TRBV6-1	TRBJ2-2	CASSEAGSSRGELFF	TGTGCCAGCAGTGAGGCCGGGTCTTCCCGCGGGGAGCTGTTTTTT
-	-	TRBV5-1	TRBJ2-1	CASSARAGANEQFF	TGCGCCAGCAGCGCGCGAGCAGGCGCTAATGAGCAGTTCTTC
-	-	TRBV7-2	TRBJ2-5	CASSLGNGQGRTQYF	TGTGCCAGCAGCTTAGGGAATGGGCAGGGGAGGACCCAGTACTTC
few	-	TRBV5-1	TRBJ1-5	CASSLGEGIDQPQHF	TGCGCCAGCAGCTTGGGAGAGGGTATTGATCAGCCCCAGCATTTT
-	-	TRBV19	TRBJ1-5	CASSMVPLVYQPQHF	TGTGCCAGTAGTATGGTACCCCTAGTCTATCAGCCCCAGCATTTT
-	TRBD1	TRBV7-3	TRBJ1-1	CASSLSAGGMKAFF	TGTGCCAGCAGCTTAAGTGCAGGGGGAATGAAGGCTTTCTTT
-	TRBD1	TRBV13	TRBJ1-2	CASSFNRGKAYGYTF	TGTGCCAGCAGCTTTAACAGGGGCAAGGCCTATGGCTACACCTTC
once	-	TRBV6-5	TRBJ1-5	CASSLQGPNQPQHF	TGTGCCAGCAGCCTACAGGGACCTAATCAGCCCCAGCATTTT
-	TRBD2	TRBV5-8	TRBJ2-1	CASSPGLAGETEQFF	TGTGCCAGCAGCCCCGGACTAGCGGGGGAGACTGAGCAGTTCTTC
-	-	TRBV4-1	TRBJ2-7	CASSQLPRDIASYEQYF	TGCGCCAGCAGCCAATTGCCACGGGACATAGCCTCCTACGAGCAGTACTTC
-	-	TRBV2	TRBJ2-2	CASKGGTNTGELFF	TGTGCCAGCAAGGGGGGGACGAACACCGGGGAGCTGTTTTTT
-	-	TRBV6-7	TRBJ1-1	CASRGLNTEAFF	TGTGCCAGCCGCGGACTTAACACTGAAGCTTTCTTT
-	-	TRBV10-3	TRBJ1-1	CAIRGGTNTEAFF	TGTGCCATCAGAGGGGGAACGAACACTGAAGCTTTCTTT
-	-	TRBV6-5	TRBJ1-1	CASSPPGLTNTEAFF	TGTGCCAGCAGTCCCCCGGGACTGACGAACACTGAAGCTTTCTTT